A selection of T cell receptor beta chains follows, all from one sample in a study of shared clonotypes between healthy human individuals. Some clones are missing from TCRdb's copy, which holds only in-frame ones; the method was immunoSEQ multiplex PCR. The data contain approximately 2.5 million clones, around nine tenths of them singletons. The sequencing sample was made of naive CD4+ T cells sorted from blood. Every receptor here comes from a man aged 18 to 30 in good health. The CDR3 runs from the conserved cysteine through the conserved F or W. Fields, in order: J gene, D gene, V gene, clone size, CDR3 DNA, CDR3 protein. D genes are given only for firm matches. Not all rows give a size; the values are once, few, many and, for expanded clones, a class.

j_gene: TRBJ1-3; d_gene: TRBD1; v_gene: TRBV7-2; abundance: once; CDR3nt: TGTGCCAGCAGCTTAATCGGCTCGGCAGGGGGAGGAAACACCATATATTTT; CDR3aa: CASSLIGSAGGGNTIYF
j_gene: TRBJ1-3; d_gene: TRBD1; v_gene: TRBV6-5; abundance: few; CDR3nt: TGTGCCAGACTGACAGGGCTATTTGGAAACACCATATATTTT; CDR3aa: CARLTGLFGNTIYF
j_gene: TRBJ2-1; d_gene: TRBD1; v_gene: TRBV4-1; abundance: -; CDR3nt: TGCGCCAGCAGCTCCCGGGACAGGGGGAACAATGAGCAGTTCTTC; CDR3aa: CASSSRDRGNNEQFF
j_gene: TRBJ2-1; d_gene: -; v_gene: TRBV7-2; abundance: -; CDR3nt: TGTGCCAGCAGCCCTTATTCCGGTGAGCAGTTCTTC; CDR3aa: CASSPYSGEQFF
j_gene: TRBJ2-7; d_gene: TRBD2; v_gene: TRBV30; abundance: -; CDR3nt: TGTGCCTGGAGTGGACTAGCGGGACTCGAGCAGTACTTC; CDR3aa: CAWSGLAGLEQYF
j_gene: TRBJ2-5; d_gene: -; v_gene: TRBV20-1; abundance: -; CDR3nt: TGCAGTGCAAACAGGGTTGAGACCCAGTACTTC; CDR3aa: CSANRVETQYF
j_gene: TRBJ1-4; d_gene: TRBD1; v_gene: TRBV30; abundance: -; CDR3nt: TGTGCCCTCACTCGGGACAGGGTTGATAATGAAAAACTGTTTTTT; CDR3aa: CALTRDRVDNEKLFF
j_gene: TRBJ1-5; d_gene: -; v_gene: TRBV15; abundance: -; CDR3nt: TGTGCCACCAGCAGAGATTACGGTGGCAATCAGCCCCAGCATTTT; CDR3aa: CATSRDYGGNQPQHF
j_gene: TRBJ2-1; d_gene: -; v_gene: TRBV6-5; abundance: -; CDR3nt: TGTGCCAGCAGTTACTCTAGGCTAGCCTATGAGCAGTTCTTC; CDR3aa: CASSYSRLAYEQFF
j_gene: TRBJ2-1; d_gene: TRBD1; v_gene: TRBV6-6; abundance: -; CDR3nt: TGTGCCAGCAGTTGGACAACAGGGGGCAATGAGCAGTTCTTC; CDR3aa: CASSWTTGGNEQFF
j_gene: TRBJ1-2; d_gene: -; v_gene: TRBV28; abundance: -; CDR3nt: TGTGCCAGCAATATGGCGTCCTATGGCTACACCTTC; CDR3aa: CASNMASYGYTF
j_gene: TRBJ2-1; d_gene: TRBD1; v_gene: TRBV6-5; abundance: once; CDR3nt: TGTGCCAGCAGTCCGGGACAGGGTTTCCTCAATGAGCAGTTCTTC; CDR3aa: CASSPGQGFLNEQFF
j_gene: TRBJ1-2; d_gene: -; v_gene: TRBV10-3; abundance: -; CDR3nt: TGTGCCATCAGGGCCTCGGGCTCCTCAAACTATGGCTACACCTTC; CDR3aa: CAIRASGSSNYGYTF
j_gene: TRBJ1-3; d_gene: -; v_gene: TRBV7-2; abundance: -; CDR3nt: TGTGCCAGCAGCTTAGTTGTCCGGGACACCATATATTTT; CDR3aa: CASSLVVRDTIYF
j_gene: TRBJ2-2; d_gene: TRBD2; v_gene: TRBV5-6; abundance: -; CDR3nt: TGTGCCAGCAGCGAACCGGGACTAGCTCACACCGGGGAGCTGTTTTTT; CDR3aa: CASSEPGLAHTGELFF
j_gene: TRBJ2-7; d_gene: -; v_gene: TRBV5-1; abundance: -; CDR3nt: TGCGCCAGCAGCTTGGAGATAGGCCTCCTGAGCTACGAGCAGTACTTC; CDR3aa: CASSLEIGLLSYEQYF
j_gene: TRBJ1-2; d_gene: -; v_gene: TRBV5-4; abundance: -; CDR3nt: TGTGCCAGCAGCTTCTCCGGTCCGGACTATGGCTACACCTTC; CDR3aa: CASSFSGPDYGYTF
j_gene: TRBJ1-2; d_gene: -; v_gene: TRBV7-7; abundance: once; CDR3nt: TGTGCTGGATCTGGGGGGGGCACGGACTATGGCTACACCTTC; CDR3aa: CAGSGGGTDYGYTF
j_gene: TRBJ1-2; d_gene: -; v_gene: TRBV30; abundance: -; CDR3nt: TGTGCCTGGAGAAGATTGGGAGAGAACTATGGCTACACCTTC; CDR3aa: CAWRRLGENYGYTF
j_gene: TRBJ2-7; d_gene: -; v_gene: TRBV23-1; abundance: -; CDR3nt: TGCGCCAGGTGGGAGACACCCGTCTACGAGCAGTACTTC; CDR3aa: CARWETPVYEQYF
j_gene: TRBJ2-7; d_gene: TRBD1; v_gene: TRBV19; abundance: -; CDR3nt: TGTGCCAGTAGTCCAGGGGGCCCCTACGAGCAGTACTTC; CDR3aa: CASSPGGPYEQYF
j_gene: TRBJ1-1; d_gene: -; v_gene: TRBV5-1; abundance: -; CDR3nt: TGCGCCAGCAGCCCCAGGACAGTGAACACTGAAGCTTTCTTT; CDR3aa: CASSPRTVNTEAFF
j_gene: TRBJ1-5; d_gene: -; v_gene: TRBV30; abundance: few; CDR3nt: TGTGCCTGGAGTTCGGAACTTAGCAATCAGCCCCAGCATTTT; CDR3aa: CAWSSELSNQPQHF
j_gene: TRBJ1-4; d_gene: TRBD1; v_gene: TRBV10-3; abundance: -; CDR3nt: TGTGCCATCAGTGAGTTACCGGGACAGGCCTCTAATGAAAAACTGTTTTTT; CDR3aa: CAISELPGQASNEKLFF
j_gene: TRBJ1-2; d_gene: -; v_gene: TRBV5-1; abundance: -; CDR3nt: TGCGCCAGCAGCTTGGGGCCCGGGGGTGCGGGGAATGGCTACACCTTC; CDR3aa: CASSLGPGGAGNGYTF
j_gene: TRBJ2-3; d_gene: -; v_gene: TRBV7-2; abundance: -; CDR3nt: TGTGCCAGCAGCCCGCCTCCGGGAGCAGATACGCAGTATTTT; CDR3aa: CASSPPPGADTQYF
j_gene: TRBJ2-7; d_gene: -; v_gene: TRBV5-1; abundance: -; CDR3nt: TGCGCCAGCAGCTTGGCAGGGTTGGAGCAGTACTTC; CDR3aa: CASSLAGLEQYF
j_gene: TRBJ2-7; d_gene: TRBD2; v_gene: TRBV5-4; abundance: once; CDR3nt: TGTGCCAGCAGCATGACTAGCGGGGGCTCCTACGAGCAGTACTTC; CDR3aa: CASSMTSGGSYEQYF
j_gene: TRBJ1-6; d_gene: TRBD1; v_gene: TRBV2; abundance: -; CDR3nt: TGTGCCAGCAGTGAAAACAGGGGGCCAATTTATAATTCACCCCTCCACTTT; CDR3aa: CASSENRGPIYNSPLHF
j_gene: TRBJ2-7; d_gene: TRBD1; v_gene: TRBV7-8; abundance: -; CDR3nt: TGTGCCAGCAGCCTAGGGACAGGCTCCTACGAGCAGTACTTC; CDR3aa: CASSLGTGSYEQYF
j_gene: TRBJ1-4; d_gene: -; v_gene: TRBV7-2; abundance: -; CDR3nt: TGTGCCAGCAGAGCCCCGGGACCGAATAATGAAAAACTGTTTTTT; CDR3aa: CASRAPGPNNEKLFF
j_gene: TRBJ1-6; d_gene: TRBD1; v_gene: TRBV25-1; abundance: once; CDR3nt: TGTGCCAGCAGCCGATCGGACAGGGATAATTCACCCCTCCACTTT; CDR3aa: CASSRSDRDNSPLHF
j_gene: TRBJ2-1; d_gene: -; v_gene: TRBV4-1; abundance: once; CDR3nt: TGCGCCAGCAGCCAAGATCTAGAGACTAAATGGGGGAGGAATGAGCAGTTCTTC; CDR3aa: CASSQDLETKWGRNEQFF
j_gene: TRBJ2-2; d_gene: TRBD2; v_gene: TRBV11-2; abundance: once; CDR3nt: TGTGCCAGCAGCTTATTCCGCGGGGGGGCAGCGACCGGGGAGCTGTTTTTT; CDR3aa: CASSLFRGGAATGELFF
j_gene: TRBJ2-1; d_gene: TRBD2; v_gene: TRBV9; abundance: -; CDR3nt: TGTGCCAGCACCCGTGGAGCGGGAGGGTACAATGAGCAGTTCTTC; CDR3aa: CASTRGAGGYNEQFF
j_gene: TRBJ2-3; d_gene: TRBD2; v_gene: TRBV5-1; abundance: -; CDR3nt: TGCGCCAGCAGCGGACGGGGGGACTCCGCAGATACGCAGTATTTT; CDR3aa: CASSGRGDSADTQYF
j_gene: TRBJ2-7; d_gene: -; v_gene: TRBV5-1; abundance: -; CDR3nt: TGCGCCAGCGATCTGCTGCCAGGGGTCCCGGGCAACGAGCAGTACTTC; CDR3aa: CASDLLPGVPGNEQYF
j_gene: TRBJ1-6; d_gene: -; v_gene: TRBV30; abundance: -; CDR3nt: TGTGCCTGGACCTTCTCCGGCCGGAGGGGTAATTCACCCCTCCACTTT; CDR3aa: CAWTFSGRRGNSPLHF
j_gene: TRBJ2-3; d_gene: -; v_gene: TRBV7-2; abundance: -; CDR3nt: TGTGCCAGCAGCATGGTATCCGGGGCTAGCACAGATACGCAGTATTTT; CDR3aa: CASSMVSGASTDTQYF
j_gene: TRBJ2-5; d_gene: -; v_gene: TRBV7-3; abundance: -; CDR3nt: TGTGCCAGCAGCCAGGGCCGGGGTCAAGAGACCCAGTACTTC; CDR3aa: CASSQGRGQETQYF
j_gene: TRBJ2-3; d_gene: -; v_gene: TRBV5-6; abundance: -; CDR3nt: TGTGCCAGCAGCTCCCGGACTCTATCCCGGACAGATACGCAGTATTTT; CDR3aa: CASSSRTLSRTDTQYF
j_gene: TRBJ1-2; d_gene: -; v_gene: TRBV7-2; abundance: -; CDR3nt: TGTGCCAGCAGCTTACGGATCGGCGCTAACTATGGCTACACCTTC; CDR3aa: CASSLRIGANYGYTF
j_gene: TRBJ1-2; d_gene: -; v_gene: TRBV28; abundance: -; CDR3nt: TGTGCCAGCAGGGGACAACTCTATGGCTACACCTTC; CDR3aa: CASRGQLYGYTF
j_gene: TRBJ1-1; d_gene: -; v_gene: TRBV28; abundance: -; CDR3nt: TGTGCCAGCAGGTTCCGGACGGAGGGGACTGAAGCTTTCTTT; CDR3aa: CASRFRTEGTEAFF
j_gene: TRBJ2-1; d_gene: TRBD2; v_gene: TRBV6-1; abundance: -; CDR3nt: TGTGCCAGCAGTGACCGGACTAGCGGGGGGGGTGAGCAGTTCTTC; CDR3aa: CASSDRTSGGGEQFF
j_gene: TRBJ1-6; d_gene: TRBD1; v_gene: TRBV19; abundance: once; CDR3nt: TGTGCCAGTAGTGCTCCCGGACAGGGGGCGGCTTCACCCCTCCACTTT; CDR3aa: CASSAPGQGAASPLHF
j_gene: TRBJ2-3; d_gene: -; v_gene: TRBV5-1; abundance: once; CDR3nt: TGCGCCAGCAGATTACAGGGAGAGCGCACAGATACGCAGTATTTT; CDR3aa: CASRLQGERTDTQYF
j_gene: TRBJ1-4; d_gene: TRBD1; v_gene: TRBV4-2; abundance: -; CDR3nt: TGTGCCAGCAGCCAAGACGGGACAGAGAAGGAAAAACTGTTTTTT; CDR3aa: CASSQDGTEKEKLFF
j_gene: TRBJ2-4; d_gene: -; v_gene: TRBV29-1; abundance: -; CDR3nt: TGCAGCGTTGAGGTAGCCAAAAACATTCAGTACTTC; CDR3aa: CSVEVAKNIQYF
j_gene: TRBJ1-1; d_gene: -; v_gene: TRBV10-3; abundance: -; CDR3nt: TGTGCCATCAGTGACTGGGACACTGAAGCTTTCTTT; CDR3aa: CAISDWDTEAFF
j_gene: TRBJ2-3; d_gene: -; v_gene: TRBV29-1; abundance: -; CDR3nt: TGCAGCGTTGGGTCCTACACCTCACGCACAGATACGCAGTATTTT; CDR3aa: CSVGSYTSRTDTQYF
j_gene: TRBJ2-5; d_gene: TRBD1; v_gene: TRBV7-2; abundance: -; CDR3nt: TGTGCCAGCAGCTTAGGACAGGGGGAGAGAGAGACCCAGTACTTC; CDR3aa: CASSLGQGERETQYF